A selection of T cell receptor beta chains follows, all from one sample in a study of cytomegalovirus exposure and HLA in healthy donors. Sequencing used immunoSEQ multiplex PCR; TCRdb keeps in-frame clones, though not all of them. The sample includes some 210,000 clones, 70% to 80% seen only once; the top ten take 3% to 4%. Sequencing input: PBMCs. Source of these receptors: a male donor in good health and CMV-seronegative. Both conserved end residues are part of each CDR3. Each record gives: clone size, D gene, V gene, J gene, CDR3 protein, CDR3 DNA. D genes are given only for firm matches. Expanded clones are given a class, and other clones once, few, many or no size at all.

>NA|NA|TRBV6-1|TRBJ2-6
CASYPPSSGANVLTF
TGTGCCAGCTACCCCCCGAGCTCTGGGGCCAACGTCCTGACTTTC
>NA|TRBD1|TRBV19|TRBJ2-7
CASSIGETGTGGREQYF
TGTGCCAGTAGTATAGGGGAAACCGGGACAGGGGGCCGCGAGCAGTACTTC
>NA|NA|TRBV7-9|TRBJ2-1
CASSFTTDEQFF
TGTGCCAGCAGCTTTACTACGGATGAGCAGTTCTTC
>NA|NA|TRBV21-1|TRBJ2-7
CASSKGWQGAGYEQYF
TGTGCCAGCAGCAAAGGTTGGCAGGGGGCTGGGTACGAGCAGTACTTC
>NA|TRBD2|TRBV6-1|TRBJ2-1
CASSELTSGNNEQFF
TGTGCCAGCAGTGAATTGACTAGCGGAAACAATGAGCAGTTCTTC
>NA|TRBD2|TRBV7-9|TRBJ2-7
CASSSGTSGFYEQYF
TGTGCCAGCAGCTCCGGGACTAGCGGTTTCTACGAGCAGTACTTC
>NA|TRBD2|TRBV18|TRBJ2-3
CASSRLAGATDTQYF
TGTGCCAGCTCCCGACTAGCGGGAGCCACAGATACGCAGTATTTT
>NA|TRBD1|TRBV28|TRBJ1-1
CASSTQGVNTEAFF
TGTGCCAGCAGTACACAGGGGGTGAACACTGAAGCTTTCTTT
>NA|TRBD1|TRBV5-4|TRBJ2-7
CASNLGLGQGIYEQYF
TGTGCCAGCAACTTAGGTTTGGGACAGGGTATCTACGAGCAGTACTTC
>NA|TRBD1|TRBV9|TRBJ2-7
CASSVVQGALAYEQYF
TGTGCCAGCAGCGTAGTCCAGGGGGCCCTCGCCTACGAGCAGTACTTC
>NA|TRBD2|TRBV6-1|TRBJ2-7
CASMGVRTSVNEQYF
TGTGCCAGCATGGGGGTACGGACTAGCGTTAACGAGCAGTACTTC
>NA|TRBD2|TRBV14|TRBJ2-1
CASSSRLAGISYNEQFF
TGTGCCAGCAGCTCGAGACTAGCGGGAATCTCGTACAATGAGCAGTTCTTC
>NA|NA|TRBV19|TRBJ1-4
CASSIVAQPNEKLFF
TGTGCCAGTAGTATAGTAGCCCAGCCCAATGAAAAACTGTTTTTT
>NA|NA|TRBV5-4|TRBJ1-2
CASSWKGRGDGYTF
TGTGCCAGCAGCTGGAAAGGCAGGGGAGATGGCTACACCTTC
>NA|TRBD1|TRBV6-5|TRBJ2-7
CASSRDSYEQYF
TGTGCCAGCAGCAGGGACAGCTACGAGCAGTACTTC
>NA|TRBD1|TRBV4-2|TRBJ2-7
CASSQDPGQGLRAEQYF
TGTGCCAGCAGCCAAGACCCCGGACAGGGTCTTCGCGCCGAGCAGTACTTC
>few|NA|TRBV30|TRBJ1-5
CAWDSSGRPQHF
TGTGCCTGGGACTCTTCTGGCCGGCCCCAGCATTTT
>few|NA|TRBV5-6|TRBJ2-7
CASSKGQIHEQYF
TGTGCCAGCAGCAAAGGACAGATCCACGAGCAGTACTTC
>NA|TRBD1|TRBV29-1|TRBJ2-7
CSAGDRGSYEQYF
TGCAGCGCCGGGGACAGGGGCTCCTACGAGCAGTACTTC
>NA|TRBD2|TRBV4-1|TRBJ2-2
CASSQFHGASGSRTGELFF
TGCGCCAGCAGCCAATTCCACGGGGCTAGCGGGAGTCGGACCGGGGAGCTGTTTTTT
>NA|NA|TRBV19|TRBJ1-5
CASSIGGPANQPQHF
TGTGCCAGTAGTATAGGGGGGCCGGCCAATCAGCCCCAGCATTTT
>NA|TRBD1|TRBV2|TRBJ2-1
CASAGTGSSGEQFF
TGTGCCAGCGCGGGGACAGGGTCATCAGGGGAGCAGTTCTTC
>few|TRBD1|TRBV4-1|TRBJ2-3
CASSQDWGQGRHFTDTQYF
TGCGCCAGCAGCCAAGATTGGGGACAGGGGCGCCACTTCACAGATACGCAGTATTTT
>NA|TRBD2|TRBV4-1|TRBJ2-5
CASSQTSGSRETQYF
TGCGCCAGCAGCCAGACTAGCGGGTCGCGGGAGACCCAGTACTTC
>NA|TRBD1|TRBV27|TRBJ2-7
CASSLMAGGIYEQYF
TGTGCCAGCAGCCTGATGGCAGGGGGCATCTACGAGCAGTACTTC
>NA|NA|TRBV4-2|TRBJ2-7
CASSQEDSGHYEQYF
TGTGCCAGCAGCCAAGAGGACAGCGGCCACTACGAGCAGTACTTC
>NA|NA|TRBV7-9|TRBJ1-1
CASRPGGLNTEAFF
TGTGCCAGCAGACCGGGGGGGTTAAACACTGAAGCTTTCTTT
>NA|TRBD1|TRBV18|TRBJ2-7
CASSHRTGSSYEQYF
TGTGCCAGCTCACACAGGACAGGGAGCTCCTACGAGCAGTACTTC
>NA|TRBD1|TRBV28|TRBJ2-7
CASRPDRDQQYF
TGTGCCAGCAGACCGGACAGGGACCAACAGTACTTC
>NA|NA|TRBV19|TRBJ2-2
CASSVLPGAGELFF
TGTGCCAGTAGTGTACTACCAGGGGCCGGGGAGCTGTTTTTT
>NA|NA|TRBV19|TRBJ1-5
CASSNWEGQPQHF
TGTGCCAGTAGTAACTGGGAGGGCCAGCCCCAGCATTTT
>NA|NA|TRBV7-3|TRBJ2-3
CASSLTGAGAPQYF
TGTGCCAGCAGCTTAACGGGGGCGGGAGCACCGCAGTATTTT
>NA|NA|TRBV6-5|TRBJ2-5
CASSYSRETQYF
TGTGCCAGCAGTTACTCGCGAGAGACCCAGTACTTC
>once|TRBD2|TRBV10-2|TRBJ2-1
CASTSGRLNNEQFF
TGCGCCAGCACGAGCGGGAGGCTCAACAATGAGCAGTTCTTC
>few|TRBD2|TRBV19|TRBJ2-7
CASSSPGLAEGYEQYF
TGTGCCAGTAGTTCCCCCGGACTAGCGGAAGGGTACGAGCAGTACTTC
>few|TRBD2|TRBV15|TRBJ2-1
CATSSFTSGGYNEQFF
TGTGCCACCAGCAGCTTCACTAGCGGGGGCTACAATGAGCAGTTCTTC
>NA|NA|TRBV5-8|TRBJ1-5
CASSRQAFYEPQHF
TGTGCCAGCAGTCGACAGGCTTTCTACGAGCCCCAGCATTTT
>NA|NA|TRBV28|TRBJ1-2
CASSLLAGLLNYGYTF
TGTGCCAGCAGTTTACTCGCGGGACTTCTAAACTATGGCTACACCTTC
>NA|NA|TRBV5-1|TRBJ1-1
CASSLEGERGTEAFF
TGCGCCAGCAGCTTGGAGGGGGAAAGGGGCACTGAAGCTTTCTTT
>few|NA|TRBV6-5|TRBJ2-3
CASSSGQITDTQYF
TGTGCCAGCAGCTCCGGACAGATCACAGATACGCAGTATTTT
>NA|NA|TRBV4-1|TRBJ1-4
CASSQDWDPLDSFNEKLFF
TGCGCCAGCAGCCAAGATTGGGATCCCTTGGACAGCTTTAATGAAAAACTGTTTTTT
>NA|NA|TRBV28|TRBJ1-4
CASSLSGSPNEKLFF
TGTGCCAGCAGTTTAAGCGGCAGCCCTAATGAAAAACTGTTTTTT
>few|NA|TRBV6-6|TRBJ1-4
CASSYLSSSREKLFF
TGTGCCAGCAGTTACTTATCGAGTTCCCGCGAAAAACTGTTTTTT
>NA|TRBD1|TRBV11-2|TRBJ2-5
CASSLVGQGSETQYF
TGTGCCAGCAGCTTAGTAGGACAGGGGAGTGAGACCCAGTACTTC
>NA|TRBD2|TRBV7-8|TRBJ2-3
CASSLVRVAGITDTQYF
TGTGCCAGCAGCTTAGTTCGGGTAGCGGGGATCACAGATACGCAGTATTTT
>NA|TRBD1|TRBV27|TRBJ2-7
CASSIGTGGFEQYF
TGTGCCAGCAGTATTGGGACAGGGGGTTTCGAGCAGTACTTC
>NA|NA|TRBV5-1|TRBJ1-4
CASSLAPDSLNEKLFF
TGCGCCAGCAGCTTGGCCCCGGACAGCTTGAATGAAAAACTGTTTTTT
>NA|NA|TRBV4-1|TRBJ2-4
CASSPTAIAKNIQYF
TGCGCCAGCAGCCCGACAGCAATAGCCAAAAACATTCAGTACTTC
>NA|NA|TRBV4-2|TRBJ2-3
CASSQKRLAQGDTQYF
TGTGCCAGCAGCCAAAAGCGACTAGCTCAGGGGGATACGCAGTATTTT
>NA|NA|TRBV9|TRBJ2-7
CASSPEDYPIYEQYF
TGTGCCAGCAGCCCCGAGGACTACCCTATCTACGAGCAGTACTTC
>few|NA|TRBV5-1|TRBJ1-1
CASSLEADSAEAFF
TGCGCCAGCAGCTTGGAGGCGGACTCGGCTGAAGCTTTCTTT
>NA|TRBD1|TRBV5-1|TRBJ2-4
CASSFGTGKNIQYF
TGCGCCAGCAGCTTTGGGACAGGCAAAAACATTCAGTACTTC
>once|TRBD2|TRBV25-1|TRBJ2-7
CASSDPNGTTYEQYF
TGTGCCAGCAGTGATCCCAACGGGACTACCTACGAGCAGTACTTC
>NA|TRBD1|TRBV28|TRBJ1-5
CASGGDRGNQPQHF
TGTGCCAGCGGGGGCGACAGGGGCAATCAGCCCCAGCATTTT
>NA|NA|TRBV6-5|TRBJ2-5
CATTPSSGRETQYF
TGTGCCACAACACCGTCGTCAGGGAGGGAGACCCAGTACTTC
>NA|NA|TRBV6-1|TRBJ1-1
CASSQSARVIEAFF
TGTGCCAGCAGTCAGTCCGCCAGGGTGATTGAAGCTTTCTTT
>once|TRBD2|TRBV5-4|TRBJ2-2
CASSWILAGMNTGELFF
TGTGCCAGCAGCTGGATCCTAGCGGGGATGAACACCGGGGAGCTGTTTTTT
>NA|NA|TRBV27|TRBJ1-3
CASSATWNSGNTIYF
TGTGCCAGCAGTGCGACTTGGAACTCTGGAAACACCATATATTTT
>NA|NA|TRBV18|TRBJ2-7
CASSQNSGSYEQYF
TGTGCCAGCTCTCAGAACTCGGGCTCCTACGAGCAGTACTTC